The 13 T cell receptor beta chains in this list originate from one sample, sequenced in a study of blood T cell repertoires in COVID-19. Produced via immunoSEQ multiplex PCR; TCRdb's table is partial and in-frame only. Here the sample spans 200,000 to 250,000 clones, approximately 90% being singletons. Material: PBMCs or T cells enriched from blood (not recorded which). These TCRs come from a woman in her thirties with acute COVID-19.

This chain uses TRBV19 with TRBJ1-1; D may be TRBD1 (6 bases). The CDR3 runs 15 residues. Trimming left V 6 bases short and J 1 base short, with 15 bases between. The germline V gene encodes CDR1 LNHDA and CDR2 SQIVND (reference sequence). The CDR3 DNA follows: TGTGCCAGTAGGACTCCAGGGGTCGGGAACACTGAAGCTTTCTTT. Residues: CASRTPGVGNTEAFF.

The chain joins TRBV12-3 or TRBV12-4 to TRBJ1-2, with 9 bases identical to TRBD1. This CDR3 has 12 residues. Trimming removed 7 bases from V and 13 bases from J; junction bases left unmatched: 10. CDR3 loop: CASTHGRGQGTF. DNA of the CDR3: TGTGCCAGCACCCACGGGAGGGGACAGGGCACCTTC.

This rearrangement joins TRBV5-1 to TRBJ1-5; no clear D. V was shortened by 2 bases and J by 2 bases, with 5 bases between the two germline ends. Germline CDR1 reads SGHRS; CDR2 reads YFSETQ. The CDR3 runs to 13 residues. Here the CDR3 reads CASSFLGNQPQHF. The CDR3 DNA reads TGCGCCAGCAGCTTCCTTGGCAATCAGCCCCAGCATTTT.

This rearrangement joins TRBV11-2 to TRBJ1-2; 12 bases fit TRBD1. CDR3 size: 16 residues. The V gene's germline CDR1 is SGHAT and CDR2 FQNNGV. V lost 3 bases and J lost 6; bases outside the gene matches: 8. CDR3 amino acids: CASSLGQGARLNGYTF. In nucleotides, the CDR3 is TGTGCCAGCAGCTTGGGACAGGGGGCAAGGCTCAATGGCTACACCTTC.

The V and J genes are TRBV6-2 or TRBV6-3 and TRBJ1-6; D uncertain. Germline assignment: CDR1 MNHEY and CDR2 SVGEGT. The CDR3 has 15 residues. V was pared by 2 bases and J by 0 bases, with 5 bases between. CDR3 sequence: CASSYPSSYNSPLHF. CDR3 coding DNA: TGTGCCAGCAGTTACCCCAGCTCCTATAATTCACCCCTCCACTTT.

The gene calls are TRBV10-1 and TRBJ1-5; D is perhaps TRBD1 (5 bases). The germline CDR1 and CDR2 sequences are WNHNN and SYGVQD (reference sequence). Trimming shortened V by 4 bases and J by 7 bases, and 14 bases separated the two germline ends. This CDR3 contains 14 residues. Here the CDR3 DNA reads TGCGCCAGCAGTGGACAGTATGGCCGGCAGCCCCAGCATTTT. Protein product: CASSGQYGRQPQHF.

This sequence joins TRBV18 and TRBJ2-7; maybe TRBD1 (6 bases). Deletions cut 2 bases from V and 0 bases from J, with 11 bases between. This CDR3 is built from 15 residues. In germline, CDR1 is KGHSH, CDR2 LQKENI. CDR3 loop: CASSPLDRLSYEQYF. In DNA form, the CDR3 reads TGTGCCAGCTCACCATTAGACAGGCTCTCCTACGAGCAGTACTTC.

The genes are TRBV28 and TRBJ2-7, with D possibly matching TRBD1 (6 bases). Germline CDR1 is MDHEN and CDR2 is SYDVKM. The CDR3 is 13 amino acids. The V end was cut by 7 bases, the J end by 2 bases, with 12 bases between. As DNA, the CDR3 is TGTGCCAGCAAAGACAGGTCCACCTACGAGCAGTACTTC. Translated, it gives CASKDRSTYEQYF.

This chain links TRBV12-5 with TRBJ2-7, with TRBD2 matching over 9 bases. Trimming cost V 2 bases and J 3 bases; bases outside gene matches: 5. Per the germline V gene, CDR1 is LGHNT and CDR2 is FRNRAP. The CDR3 sequence is 15 residues long. The CDR3, as DNA: TGTGCTAGTGGTTTGATGGGACTAGCAGACTACGAGCAGTACTTC. This gives the protein CASGLMGLADYEQYF.

The chain joins TRBV5-1 to TRBJ1-4, with TRBD1 matching 9 bases. Germline CDR1 is SGHRS and CDR2 is YFSETQ. With V trimmed by 3 bases and J by 7 bases, 4 bases remained unmatched. This CDR3 comprises 14 residues. The CDR3 nucleotides read TGCGCCAGCAGCTCGGGACAGGGTCGTGAAAAACTGTTTTTT. This encodes CASSSGQGREKLFF. Drawing the rest from reference TRBV5-1 and TRBJ1-4, the complete variable domain is KAGVTQTPRYLIKTRGQQVTLSCSPISGHRSVSWYQQTPGQGLQFLFEYFSETQRNKGNFPGRFSGRQFSNSRSEMNVSTLELGDSALYLCASSSGQGREKLFFGSGTQLSVL.

The chain has TRBV5-4 and TRBJ2-2; 7 bases align to TRBD2. Per the germline V gene, CDR1 is SGHNT and CDR2 is YYREEE (reference sequence). The CDR3 totals 17 residues. V shed 0 bases and J 0 bases; nucleotides not matched to a gene: 5. The CDR3 spells CASSLGRGYSNTGELFF. The CDR3 DNA follows: TGTGCCAGCAGCTTGGGGCGGGGGTATTCGAACACCGGGGAGCTGTTTTTT.

This chain connects TRBV28 to TRBJ1-1, with a weak D call TRBD1 (6 bases). The V end was cut by 5 bases, the J end by 5 bases, with 18 bases between. CDR1 and CDR2 (germline): MDHEN, SYDVKM. The CDR3 totals 15 residues. The CDR3 nucleotides are TGTGCCAGCAGTGCCGACCCAGGGGTAACTACTGAAGCTTTCTTT. It is translated as CASSADPGVTTEAFF. Drawing the rest from reference TRBV28 and TRBJ1-1, the complete variable domain is DVKVTQSSRYLVKRTGEKVFLECVQDMDHENMFWYRQDPGLGLRLIYFSYDVKMKEKGDIPEGYSVSREKKERFSLILESASTNQTSMYLCASSADPGVTTEAFFGQGTRLTVV.

This chain joins TRBV4-1 and TRBJ1-4, with 9 bases fitting TRBD1. CDR3 length equals 15 residues. V dropped 1 base and J dropped 5; count of bases not matched to a gene: 2. Germline V gives CDR1 MGHRA, CDR2 YSYEKL. In DNA form, the CDR3 reads TGCGCCAGCAGCCAAGGCGACAGGGGGAATGAAAAACTGTTTTTT. Translated, it gives CASSQGDRGNEKLFF.